Only one count was recorded for the clone carrying this T cell receptor beta chain. Its antigen is undetermined. The data derive from a study of T cell responses to AZD1222 COVID-19 vaccine. Study results and caveats: The study identified only five to seven AZD1222 recipients as seropositive at baseline. Among spike-specific TCRs, nearly half reportedly target unmutated variant regions. The breadth and depth of Spike-specific TCRs increased once two AZD1222 doses had been given. Possibly, clonal diversity was underestimated; donors were largely white British and included more females.

In germline, CDR1 is MNHEY, CDR2 SVGAGI. Between the trimmed V and J ends, which lost 1 base and 6 bases, there was a span of 10 bases. The CDR3 consists of 13 residues. Sequencing was performed with immunoSEQ multiplex PCR; in TCRdb, only in-frame clones are kept and a portion is missing. The sample lists some 150,000 clones, 91% occurring once. The specimen was peripheral blood, collected on day 0 of AZD1222 vaccination. This TCR was sampled from an adult in good health. This sequence joins TRBV6-5 and TRBJ2-7; no clear D. The CDR3 sequence is CASSYYRKSEQYF. For the CDR3, the DNA is TGTGCCAGCAGTTACTATCGCAAGTCCGAGCAGTACTTC.